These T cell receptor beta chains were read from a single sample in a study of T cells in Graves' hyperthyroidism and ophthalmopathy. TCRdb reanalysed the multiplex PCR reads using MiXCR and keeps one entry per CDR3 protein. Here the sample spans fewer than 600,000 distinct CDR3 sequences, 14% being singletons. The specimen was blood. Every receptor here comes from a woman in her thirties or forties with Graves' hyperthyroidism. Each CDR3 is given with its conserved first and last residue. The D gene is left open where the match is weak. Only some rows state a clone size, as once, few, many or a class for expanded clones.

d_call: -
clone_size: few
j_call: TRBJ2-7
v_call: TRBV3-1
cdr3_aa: CASSQFRAPGYEQYF
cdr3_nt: TGTGCCAGCAGCCAATTCCGTGCGCCAGGCTACGAGCAGTACTTC

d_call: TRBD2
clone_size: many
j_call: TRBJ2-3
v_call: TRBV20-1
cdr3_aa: CSARTPSGGSTDTQYF
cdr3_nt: TGCAGTGCTAGAACCCCTAGCGGGGGAAGCACAGATACGCAGTATTTT

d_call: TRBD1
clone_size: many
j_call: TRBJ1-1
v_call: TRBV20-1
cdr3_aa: CSAREQGIGNTEAFF
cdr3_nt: TGCAGTGCTAGAGAACAGGGGATTGGGAACACTGAAGCTTTCTTT

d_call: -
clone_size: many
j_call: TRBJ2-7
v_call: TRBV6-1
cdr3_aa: CASSGQDYYEQYF
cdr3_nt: TGTGCCAGCAGTGGACAGGACTACTACGAGCAGTACTTC

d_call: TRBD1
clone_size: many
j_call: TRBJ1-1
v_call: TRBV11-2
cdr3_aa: CASRHRGMNTEAFF
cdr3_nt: TGTGCCAGCCGTCACAGGGGGATGAACACTGAAGCTTTCTTT

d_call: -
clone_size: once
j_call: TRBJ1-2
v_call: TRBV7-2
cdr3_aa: CASSLDLGGYTF
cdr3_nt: TGTGCCAGCAGCTTAGATCTGGGGGGCTACACCTTC

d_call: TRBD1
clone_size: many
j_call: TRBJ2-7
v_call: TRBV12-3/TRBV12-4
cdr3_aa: CASSTTGGSYEQYF
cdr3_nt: TGTGCCAGCAGCACCACAGGGGGCTCCTACGAGCAGTACTTC

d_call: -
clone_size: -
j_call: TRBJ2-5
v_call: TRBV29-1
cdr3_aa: CSVVISGRVLGTQYF
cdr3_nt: TGCAGCGTTGTTATCTCAGGCAGGGTACTGGGGACCCAGTACTTC

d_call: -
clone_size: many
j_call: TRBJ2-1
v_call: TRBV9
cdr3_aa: CASSVAYASSSYNEQFF
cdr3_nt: TGTGCCAGCAGCGTAGCTTACGCTTCAAGCTCCTACAATGAGCAGTTCTTC

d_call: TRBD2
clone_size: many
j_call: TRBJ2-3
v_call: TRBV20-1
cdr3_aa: CSAYGTSERYTQYF
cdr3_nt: TGCAGTGCTTACGGGACTAGCGAAAGATATACGCAGTATTTT

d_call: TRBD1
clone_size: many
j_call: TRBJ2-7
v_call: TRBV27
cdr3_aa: CASRDTGVHEQYF
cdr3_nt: TGTGCCAGCAGAGATACAGGGGTCCACGAGCAGTACTTC

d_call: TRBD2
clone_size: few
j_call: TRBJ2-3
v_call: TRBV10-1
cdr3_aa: CASNRLAGVGDTQYF
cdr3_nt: TGCGCCAGCAATAGACTAGCGGGAGTCGGAGATACGCAGTATTTT

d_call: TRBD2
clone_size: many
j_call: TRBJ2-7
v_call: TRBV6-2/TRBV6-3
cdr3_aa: CASSGLSGSNPPYEQYF
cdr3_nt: TGTGCCAGCAGTGGCCTTAGCGGGAGTAATCCTCCGTACGAGCAGTACTTC

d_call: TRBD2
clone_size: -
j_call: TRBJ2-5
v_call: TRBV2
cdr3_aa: CASSARTSGGSQETQYF
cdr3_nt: TGTGCCAGCAGCGCCCGGACTAGCGGGGGCTCCCAAGAGACCCAGTACTTC

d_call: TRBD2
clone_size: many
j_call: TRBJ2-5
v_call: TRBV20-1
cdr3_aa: CSAPSPGGGTQYF
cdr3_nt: TGCAGTGCCCCGAGCCCGGGGGGGGGGACCCAGTACTTC

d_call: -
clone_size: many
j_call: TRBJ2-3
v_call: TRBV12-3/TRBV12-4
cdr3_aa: CASSLGGVDTQYF
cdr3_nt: TGTGCCAGCAGTTTGGGGGGAGTGGATACGCAGTATTTT

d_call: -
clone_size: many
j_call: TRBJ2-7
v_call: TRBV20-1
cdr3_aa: CSAHPGLSVWEQYF
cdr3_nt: TGCAGTGCGCATCCGGGACTCTCCGTTTGGGAGCAGTACTTC

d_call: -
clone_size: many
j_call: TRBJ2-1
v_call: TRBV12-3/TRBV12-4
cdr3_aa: CASSLPGTKEQFF
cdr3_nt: TGTGCCAGCAGTTTACCCGGGACAAAAGAGCAGTTCTTC

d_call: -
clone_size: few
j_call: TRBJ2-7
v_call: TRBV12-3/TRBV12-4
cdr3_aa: CASKVAGPYEQYF
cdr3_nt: TGTGCCAGCAAAGTGGCGGGACCCTACGAGCAGTACTTC

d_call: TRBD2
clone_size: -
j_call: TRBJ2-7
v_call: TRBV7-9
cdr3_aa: CASTTAGGPNEQYF
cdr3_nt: TGTGCCAGCACCACGGCGGGAGGGCCGAACGAGCAGTACTTC

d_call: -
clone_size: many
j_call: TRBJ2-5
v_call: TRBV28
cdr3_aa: CASSAPSYQETQYF
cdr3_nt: TGTGCCAGCAGCGCCCCGTCGTACCAAGAGACCCAGTACTTC

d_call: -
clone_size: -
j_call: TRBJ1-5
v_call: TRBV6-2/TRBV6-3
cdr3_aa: CASSQSLGNQPQHF
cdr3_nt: TGTGCCAGCAGCCAGTCCCTGGGCAATCAGCCCCAGCATTTT

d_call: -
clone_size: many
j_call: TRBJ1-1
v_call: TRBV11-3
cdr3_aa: CASSLDSSGNTEAFF
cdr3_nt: TGTGCCAGCAGCTTAGACTCCAGTGGGAACACTGAAGCTTTCTTT

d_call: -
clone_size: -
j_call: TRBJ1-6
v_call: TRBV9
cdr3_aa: CASSVAGRDDSPLHF
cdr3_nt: TGTGCCAGCAGCGTAGCCGGGAGAGATGATTCACCCCTCCACTTT

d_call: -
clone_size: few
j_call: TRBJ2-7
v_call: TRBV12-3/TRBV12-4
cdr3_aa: CASSSTFYEQYF
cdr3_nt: TGTGCCAGCAGTAGTACGTTTTACGAGCAGTACTTC

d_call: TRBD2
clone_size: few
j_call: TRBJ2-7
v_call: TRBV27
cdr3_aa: CASSLAGEEYEQYF
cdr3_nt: TGTGCCAGCAGTTTAGCGGGAGAAGAATACGAGCAGTACTTC

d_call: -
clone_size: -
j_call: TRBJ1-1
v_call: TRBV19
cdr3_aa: CASSIDGRTPNTEAFF
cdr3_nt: TGTGCCAGTAGTATAGATGGCAGAACTCCGAACACTGAAGCTTTCTTT

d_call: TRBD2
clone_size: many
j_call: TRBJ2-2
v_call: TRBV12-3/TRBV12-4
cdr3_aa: CASSLGLAGAGELFF
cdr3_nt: TGTGCCAGCAGTTTGGGACTAGCGGGAGCCGGGGAGCTGTTTTTT

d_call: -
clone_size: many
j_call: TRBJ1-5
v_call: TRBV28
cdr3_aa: CASSLPGGDSNQPQHF
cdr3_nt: TGTGCCAGCAGTCTCCCGGGCGGCGATAGCAATCAGCCCCAGCATTTT